The TCR beta chain described here comes from a study of early T cells in non-severe SARS-CoV-2 infection. Whole-study context: Bulk RNA from unsorted whole blood was sequenced; chains were unpaired. Findings and limits, study-wide: Comparison of clonotypes with VDJdb favored anti-spike CD8 responses while missing private and CD4 specificities.

MiXCR was run by TCRdb on the 5' RACE reads, yielding one entry per CDR3 protein. Here the sample spans about 110,000 distinct CDR3 sequences, over 8.5% being singletons. The CDR3 loop spans 12 amino acids. CDR1 MDHEN and CDR2 SYDVKM come from the germline V gene. Remarks on this clonotype: Its antigen remains unidentified. A much larger clone differs from this one at a single base, so this may be a read error.

The sample comprised whole blood. V and J are TRBV28 and TRBJ2-1; D is uncertain. The TCR was taken from an adult who was a healthcare worker with PCR-confirmed SARS-CoV-2 infection or an uninfected control (not recorded which). The CDR3 here is CTSSRVRNEQFF. CDR3 nucleotides: TGTACCAGCAGCCGGGTCCGCAATGAGCAGTTCTTC.